The 18 T cell receptor beta chains reported below all come from one sample, sequenced in a study of cytomegalovirus exposure and HLA in healthy donors. In the PCR, 60 Vbeta and 13 Jbeta primers were used. Sequenced by immunoSEQ multiplex PCR; TCRdb stores in-frame clones only, minus some. The sample carries about 120,000 clones, more than 80% recorded once. Sample: PBMCs. The receptors here all came from a man younger than 45 in good health and CMV-seropositive.

The J gene is TRBJ1-1, the V gene TRBV30; a possible D gene is TRBD1 (6 bases). The CDR3 sequence is 13 residues long. Germline lookup yields CDR1 GTSNPN and CDR2 SVGIG (reference sequence). Trimming shortened V by 2 bases and J by 8 bases, and 15 bases separated the two germline ends. The CDR3 is CAWSSGGGGEAFF. CDR3 in DNA: TGTGCCTGGAGTTCCGGGGGGGGCGGAGAAGCTTTCTTT. The complete variable domain, with remaining parts taken from reference TRBV30 and TRBJ1-1, reads SQTIHQWPATLVQPVGSPLSLECTVEGTSNPNLYWYRQAAGRGLQLLFYSVGIGQISSEVPQNLSASRPQDRQFILSSKKLLLSDSGFYLCAWSSGGGGEAFFGQGTRLTVV.

The V call is TRBV5-1, the J call TRBJ2-3; D is perhaps TRBD2 (7 bases). The CDR3 loop spans 15 amino acids. Deletions cut 0 bases from V and 2 bases from J, with 10 bases between. The germline V gene has CDR1 SGHRS and CDR2 YFSETQ. This CDR3 reads CASSLEGGDTDTQYF. The CDR3 nucleotides read TGCGCCAGCAGCTTGGAAGGGGGGGACACAGATACGCAGTATTTT.

This clone ranks as medium-sized (0.01 to 0.1%). The rearrangement uses TRBV11-3 and TRBJ2-7; 8 bases align to TRBD2. This CDR3 is built from 13 residues. V was pared by 4 bases and J by 7 bases, with 6 bases of the junction left unmatched. Germline values: CDR1 SGHNT, CDR2 YENEEA. The CDR3 sequence is CASSSGRGGEQYF. CDR3 in DNA: TGTGCCAGCAGCTCCGGCCGGGGGGGAGAGCAGTACTTC.

This chain connects TRBV27 to TRBJ1-5; D gene unclear. Trimming left V 6 bases short and J 4 bases short, with 10 bases between. Germline-derived CDR1 and CDR2 are MNHEY and SMNVEV (reference sequence). The CDR3 covers 13 residues. CDR3 bases: TGTGCCAGCAGCTCTGCGGGTAATCAGCCCCAGCATTTT. Its protein product is CASSSAGNQPQHF.

This clone has more than one count but fewer than ten. This rearrangement joins TRBV30 to TRBJ1-3; tentatively, D is TRBD1 (5 bases). The CDR3 is 14 amino acids. The V end was cut by 3 bases, the J end by 1 base, with 10 bases between. Germline V gene data show CDR1 as GTSNPN and CDR2 as SVGIG (reference sequence). CDR3 amino acids: CAWRTDSSGNTIYF. The CDR3 nucleotides read TGTGCCTGGAGGACAGACTCTTCTGGAAACACCATATATTTT.

This clone came up once. Germline is not matched at one junction end, which may reflect a read error. The chain couples TRBV5-1 to TRBJ2-4; 8 positions match TRBD1. The CDR3 is 13 residues long. CDR1 SGHRS and CDR2 YFSETQ come from the germline V gene. CDR3 nucleotides: TGCGCCAGCAGCCTCGGACAGGGAAACAGTCAGTACTTC. The encoded protein is CASSLGQGNSQYF.

J is TRBJ1-2 and V is TRBV19, with D maybe TRBD1 (5 bases). This CDR3 region has 14 residues. Germline V lookup: CDR1 LNHDA, CDR2 SQIVND (reference sequence). V gave up 5 bases and J gave up 2 bases, with 12 bases separating them. This CDR3 is CASSPYAGNYGYTF. CDR3 DNA sequence: TGTGCCAGTAGTCCTTACGCAGGGAACTATGGCTACACCTTC.

This chain connects TRBV5-1 to TRBJ1-2; no reliable D call. V dropped 4 bases and J dropped 4 bases, with 20 bases sitting between them. This CDR3 comprises 16 residues. Germline V gene lookup returns CDR1 SGHRS and CDR2 YFSETQ. The CDR3 nucleotides read TGCGCCAGCAGCCCGTCCTTCCGCGGGGTGGGCTATGGCTACACCTTC. This codes for CASSPSFRGVGYGYTF. The full variable domain, completed using reference TRBV5-1 and TRBJ1-2, is KAGVTQTPRYLIKTRGQQVTLSCSPISGHRSVSWYQQTPGQGLQFLFEYFSETQRNKGNFPGRFSGRQFSNSRSEMNVSTLELGDSALYLCASSPSFRGVGYGYTFGSGTRLTVV.

The chain uses TRBV29-1 and TRBJ2-2; TRBD1 matches 8 bases. This CDR3 is built from 14 residues. Germline V lookup: CDR1 SQVTM, CDR2 ANQGSEA. With 6 bases clipped from V and 2 bases from J, the junction kept 5 bases outside the gene matches. CDR3 coding DNA: TGCAGCGTCACCGACAGGGGTAACACCGGGGAGCTGTTTTTT. Encoded protein: CSVTDRGNTGELFF.

This chain uses TRBV27 with TRBJ1-6, with D possibly TRBD1 on 5 matching bases. From germline, CDR1 is MNHEY and CDR2 SMNVEV (reference sequence). V dropped 2 bases and J dropped 9 bases, with 20 bases sitting between them. The CDR3 has 17 amino acids. This CDR3 reads CASSLRDSRQVGSPLHF. CDR3 nucleotide sequence: TGTGCCAGCAGTTTAAGGGACTCAAGGCAGGTCGGTTCACCCCTCCACTTT.

As concerns this clone: Different DNA sequences within this sample yield the same CDR3. The rearrangement joins TRBV2 to TRBJ1-3; 8 nucleotides match TRBD1. Germline trimming cut 5 bases from V and 0 bases from J; bases unmatched to any gene: 6. The CDR3 consists of 16 residues. Per the germline V gene, CDR1 is SNHLY and CDR2 is FYNNEI. The CDR3, as DNA: TGTGCCAGCAGTTTCTTTACAGGGGGCTCTGGAAACACCATATATTTT. Translated: CASSFFTGGSGNTIYF.

This chain links TRBV5-1 with TRBJ2-7; D gene unclear. The CDR3 extends over 14 amino acids. CDR1 and CDR2 from the germline V gene are SGHRS and YFSETQ. The germline V and J ends were trimmed by 1 base and 2 bases, with 10 bases remaining between them. CDR3 coding DNA: TGCGCCAGCAGCTTGTCACCGACAACCTACGAGCAGTACTTC. As protein: CASSLSPTTYEQYF.

The rearrangement uses TRBV18 and TRBJ1-1; the D is unclear. The CDR3 totals 15 residues. The V end lost 3 bases, the J end lost 0 bases, and 11 bases lay between the germline ends. The germline V gene encodes CDR1 KGHSH and CDR2 LQKENI. The CDR3 coding sequence is TGTGCCAGCTCACCGCTCCCGGGGATGAACACTGAAGCTTTCTTT. This sequence encodes CASSPLPGMNTEAFF.

This chain joins TRBV15 and TRBJ1-5; 8 bases are shared with TRBD1. The J segment lost 7 bases and the V segment lost 0 bases, leaving 8 bases of the junction unmatched. Germline V CDR1 and CDR2: LNHNV, YYDKDF (reference sequence). The CDR3 is made up of 16 amino acids. The CDR3 is CATSRDLRTGIQPQHF. DNA for the CDR3: TGTGCCACCAGCAGAGATCTAAGGACAGGGATACAGCCCCAGCATTTT.

The CDR3 is CASSEALLVEGVSYTF. For the CDR3, the DNA is TGTGCCAGCAGTGAAGCGCTTCTAGTAGAGGGGGTTAGCTACACCTTC. The chain recombines TRBV2 with TRBJ1-2, with D possibly matching TRBD1 (6 bases). Per the germline V gene, CDR1 is SNHLY and CDR2 is FYNNEI. This CDR3 comprises 16 residues. V was shortened by 0 bases and J by 9 bases, with 20 bases between the two germline ends.

The genes are TRBV19 and TRBJ1-1, with D perhaps TRBD1 (6 bases). Germline loops: CDR1 LNHDA, CDR2 SQIVND (reference sequence). The CDR3 length is 14 residues. The ends were cut back, 0 bases at V and 4 bases at J, with 9 bases in the middle. The CDR3 region has the DNA TGTGCCAGTAGTATAGATCAGGGGAGCACTGAAGCTTTCTTT. This codes for CASSIDQGSTEAFF. The full variable domain, completed using reference TRBV19 and TRBJ1-1, is DGGITQSPKYLFRKEGQNVTLSCEQNLNHDAMYWYRQDPGQGLRLIYYSQIVNDFQKGDIAEGYSVSREKKESFPLTVTSAQKNPTAFYLCASSIDQGSTEAFFGQGTRLTVV.

Points on this clone: Within the sample, other DNA sequences also encode this same CDR3. For the CDR3, the DNA is TGCGCCAGCTCGGGTACGAGGGACACTGAAGCTTTCTTT. The encoded protein is CASSGTRDTEAFF. The chain employs TRBV10-1 and TRBJ1-1; D unresolved. Germline V gives CDR1 WNHNN, CDR2 SYGVQD (reference sequence). The CDR3 has 13 residues. V was pared by 8 bases and J by 3 bases, with 13 bases between.

V gene TRBV6-1 combines with J gene TRBJ2-1; 8 nucleotides match TRBD1. CDR3 length: 13 residues. J was trimmed by 9 bases and V by 5 bases; bases with no gene match: 6. CDR1 and CDR2 (germline): MNHNS, SASEGT. The CDR3 spells CASSPTGGGEQFF. In DNA form, the CDR3 reads TGTGCCAGCAGTCCTACAGGGGGAGGTGAGCAGTTCTTC.